A single sample gave rise to the 24 T cell receptor beta chains below, sequenced in a study of cytomegalovirus exposure and HLA in healthy donors. Profiling relied on immunoSEQ multiplex PCR, and the TCRdb table lists in-frame clones only, not all of them. The sample includes about 220,000 clones, approximately 80% of them seen just once. Sequencing was done on a sample of PBMCs. The receptors come from a woman between 25 and 40 years old in good health and CMV-seropositive.

This rearrangement joins TRBV2 to TRBJ2-1; no definite D call. V was shortened by 1 base and J by 8 bases, with 15 bases between the two germline ends. This CDR3 is 15 amino acids long. Germline CDR1 and CDR2: SNHLY and FYNNEI. In DNA form, the CDR3 reads TGTGCCAGCAGTGAAGGGTCTAGTATGATACATGAGCAGTTCTTC. It codes for CASSEGSSMIHEQFF.

On this clone itself: Other nucleotide sequences from this sample produce the same CDR3. The CDR3 reads CASSLAGYNEQFF. CDR3 in DNA: TGTGCCAGCAGCCTAGCGGGCTACAATGAGCAGTTCTTC. The chain is built from TRBV27 and TRBJ2-1; 8 positions match TRBD2. The CDR3 is 13 amino acids. Germline V lookup: CDR1 MNHEY, CDR2 SMNVEV (reference sequence). J gave up 3 bases and V 6 bases, and 1 base lay outside the gene matches.

This clone was recorded only once. V and J are TRBV5-4 and TRBJ2-7; 7 bases line up with TRBD1. This CDR3 is built from 14 residues. V trimming: 4 bases; J trimming: 2 bases; junction bases outside the gene matches: 6. Germline CDR1 and CDR2: SGHNT and YYREEE (reference sequence). The CDR3 region is CASSERQGTYEQYF. The CDR3 nucleotides are TGTGCCAGCAGCGAGCGACAGGGAACCTACGAGCAGTACTTC.

The J gene is TRBJ1-1, the V gene TRBV7-9; D is ambiguous. The germline CDR1 and CDR2 sequences are SEHNR and FQNEAQ (reference sequence). Trimming took off 5 bases at V and 1 base at J, with 11 bases between the two ends. This CDR3 is 14 amino acids long. The CDR3: CASSTSDGNTEAFF. The CDR3 coding sequence is TGTGCCAGCAGCACATCGGACGGGAACACTGAAGCTTTCTTT.

This clone has only one observation. The chain combines TRBV29-1 with TRBJ1-2; TRBD1 matches at 7 bases. Unmatched junction bases numbered 11, after V lost 7 bases and J lost 0 bases. The CDR3 runs 15 residues. Germline CDR1 and CDR2: SQVTM and ANQGSEA. The CDR3 spells CSATVRQGANYGYTF. In DNA form, the CDR3 reads TGCAGCGCTACAGTCAGACAGGGCGCTAACTATGGCTACACCTTC.

The chain carries TRBV21-1 and TRBJ2-7. TRBV21-1 is a known pseudogene. The CDR3 length is 13 residues. The CDR3 bases are TGTGCCAGCATTGTGGGGGTGTCCTACGAGCAGTACTTC. It yields the protein CASIVGVSYEQYF.

The chain is built from TRBV11-3 and TRBJ2-7, with D perhaps assigned TRBD1 or TRBD2 (5 bases each). CDR3 length: 14 amino acids. The germline V gene has CDR1 SGHNT and CDR2 YENEEA. Trimming removed 4 bases from V and 2 bases from J, with 12 bases in between. In DNA form, the CDR3 reads TGTGCCAGCAGCTATCCGGGACGCCCCTACGAGCAGTACTTC. Amino acid sequence: CASSYPGRPYEQYF.

This clone has more than one count but fewer than ten. The chain is built from TRBV5-6 and TRBJ1-4, with TRBD1 matching over 8 bases. Unmatched junction bases numbered 5, after V lost 4 bases and J lost 3 bases. Germline V gene data show CDR1 as SGHDT and CDR2 as YYEEEE. The CDR3 is 15 amino acids. This chain's CDR3 is CASSRTGQANEKLFF. CDR3 nucleotides: TGTGCCAGCAGCCGCACGGGACAGGCTAATGAAAAACTGTTTTTT.

The CDR3 spells CASSPTTGPAFF. The DNA for the CDR3 is TGTGCCAGCAGCCCCACAACGGGACCGGCTTTCTTT. V usage is TRBV7-3 and J usage is TRBJ1-1; a possible D gene is TRBD1 (5 bases). The germline V gene has CDR1 SGHTA and CDR2 FQGTGA. The CDR3 consists of 12 residues. V was clipped by 5 bases and J by 11 bases, with 15 bases between them.

The genes are TRBV6-1 and TRBJ1-1; D perhaps matches TRBD1 (5 bases). CDR1 is MNHNS and CDR2 is SASEGT in the germline V gene. V lost 3 bases and J lost 0, with 8 bases in between. The CDR3 length is 14 residues. The CDR3 region is CASSDPGVNTEAFF. DNA of the CDR3: TGTGCCAGCAGTGATCCGGGGGTGAACACTGAAGCTTTCTTT.

The rearrangement joins TRBV27 to TRBJ1-2, with TRBD1 identical over 8 bases. Germline-derived CDR1 and CDR2 are MNHEY and SMNVEV (reference sequence). V gave up 10 bases and J gave up 2 bases; unmatched junction bases: 6. This CDR3 has 13 residues. The CDR3 spells CATADRENYGYTF. As DNA, the CDR3 is TGTGCCACCGCGGACAGGGAAAACTATGGCTACACCTTC.

The V and J genes are TRBV18 and TRBJ2-7; tentatively, D is TRBD1 or TRBD2 (5 bases each). This CDR3 has 14 residues. CDR1 KGHSH and CDR2 LQKENI come from the germline V gene. With 1 base removed from V and 7 bases from J, the gap between germline ends came to 14 bases. The CDR3 coding sequence is TGTGCCAGCTCACCACTTGACGGGGACGGAGAGCAGTACTTC. Its protein product is CASSPLDGDGEQYF. The whole variable domain, filled in from reference TRBV18 and TRBJ2-7, reads NAGVMQNPRHLVRRRGQEARLRCSPMKGHSHVYWYRQLPEEGLKFMVYLQKENIIDESGMPKERFSAEFPKEGPSILRIQQVVRGDSAAYFCASSPLDGDGEQYFGPGTRLTVT.

The chain couples TRBV11-2 to TRBJ2-5; TRBD1 agrees at 9 bases. CDR1 and CDR2 from the germline V gene are SGHAT and FQNNGV. V shed 3 bases and J 2 bases; nucleotides not matched to a gene: 1. The CDR3 has 14 amino acids. This CDR3 reads CASSFGQGQETQYF. The CDR3 DNA reads TGTGCCAGCAGCTTCGGACAGGGGCAAGAGACCCAGTACTTC. Full variable domain (rest looked up from reference TRBV11-2 and TRBJ2-5): EAGVAQSPRYKIIEKRQSVAFWCNPISGHATLYWYQQILGQGPKLLIQFQNNGVVDDSQLPKDRFSAERLKGVDSTLKIQPAKLEDSAVYLCASSFGQGQETQYFGPGTRLLVL.

The chain employs TRBV30 and TRBJ2-3; 7 nucleotides align to TRBD2. V shed 8 bases and J 6 bases; nucleotides not matched to a gene: 8. The CDR3 covers 12 residues. Germline V gene sequence: CDR1 GTSNPN, CDR2 SVGIG (reference sequence). In nucleotides, the CDR3 is TGTGCCGCAGGGAGGGCCAAGGATACGCAGTATTTT. As protein: CAAGRAKDTQYF.

The sample holds a few counts of this clone. The genes are TRBV7-2 and TRBJ2-5; D possibly corresponds to TRBD2 (5 bases). The V and J ends lost 1 base and 7 bases respectively, with 13 bases between them. The CDR3 covers 14 residues. Looked up from germline, CDR1 is SGHTA and CDR2 is FQGNSA. The CDR3 nucleotides read TGTGCCAGCAGCTTAGATCGACAAAGCGGGACCCAGTACTTC. Protein product: CASSLDRQSGTQYF.

V usage is TRBV27 and J usage is TRBJ2-7; 10 bases match TRBD1. The V segment lost 5 bases and the J segment 4 bases; nucleotides outside the gene matches: 14. The CDR3 has 17 amino acids. Looked up from germline, CDR1 is MNHEY and CDR2 is SMNVEV (reference sequence). This chain's CDR3 is CASSTRGGTGAGYEQYF. The CDR3 bases are TGTGCCAGCAGTACCCGGGGGGGGACAGGGGCGGGGTACGAGCAGTACTTC.

J is TRBJ1-1 and V is TRBV6-5; 8 bases line up with TRBD1. The CDR3 is made up of 15 amino acids. Trimming cost V 0 bases and J 5 bases; bases outside gene matches: 5. Germline V gene sequence: CDR1 MNHEY, CDR2 SVGAGI. The chain's CDR3 is CASSYSGTGGTEAFF. CDR3 DNA sequence: TGTGCCAGCAGTTACTCGGGGACAGGAGGAACTGAAGCTTTCTTT.

V is TRBV2 and J is TRBJ1-5; D not certain. V was trimmed by 8 bases and J by 3 bases, leaving 11 bases between them. Germline V gene data show CDR1 as SNHLY and CDR2 as FYNNEI. The CDR3 is 13 amino acids. This CDR3 reads CASRQQYNQPQHF. The CDR3 DNA reads TGTGCCAGCCGCCAACAATACAATCAGCCCCAGCATTTT.

This CDR3 is CSTRAANEQYF. As DNA, the CDR3 is TGCAGCACCCGGGCGGCGAACGAGCAGTACTTC. The chain employs TRBV29-1 and TRBJ2-7, with D uncertain. The germline CDR1 and CDR2 sequences are SQVTM and ANQGSEA. V was clipped by 8 bases and J by 5 bases, with 13 bases between them. CDR3 length: 11 residues.

The CDR3 DNA reads as TGCGCCAGCAGCGAGGAGGAGGGTTACAGTGAAAAACTGTTTTTT. As protein: CASSEEEGYSEKLFF. The V and J genes are TRBV5-1 and TRBJ1-4; D call uncertain. Trimming stripped 4 bases from V and 7 bases from J, with 17 bases between. The germline V gene encodes CDR1 SGHRS and CDR2 YFSETQ. The CDR3 length is 15 residues. Looking up the rest from reference TRBV5-1 and TRBJ1-4 gives the full variable domain: KAGVTQTPRYLIKTRGQQVTLSCSPISGHRSVSWYQQTPGQGLQFLFEYFSETQRNKGNFPGRFSGRQFSNSRSEMNVSTLELGDSALYLCASSEEEGYSEKLFFGSGTQLSVL.

Many counts were recorded for this clone. The V and J genes are TRBV9 and TRBJ2-1; D is uncertain. The V gene's germline CDR1 is SGDLS and CDR2 YYNGEE. This CDR3 comprises 14 residues. V was cut by 0 bases and J by 1 base, with 5 bases left in between. The CDR3 region is CASSVDGSYNEQFF. As DNA, the CDR3 is TGTGCCAGCAGCGTAGACGGATCCTACAATGAGCAGTTCTTC.

The chain uses TRBV6-1 and TRBJ2-3, with D uncertain. The CDR3 is 15 residues long. Germline assignment: CDR1 MNHNS and CDR2 SASEGT. Trimming left V 2 bases short and J 3 bases short, with 12 bases between. This CDR3 is CASSEIRALTDTQYF. The CDR3 nucleotides read TGTGCCAGCAGTGAAATTCGGGCTCTTACAGATACGCAGTATTTT.

The chain couples TRBV11-2 to TRBJ2-5; 7 nucleotides match TRBD2. The V gene end was trimmed by 5 bases and the J gene end by 2 bases; junction bases not matched to a gene: 8. The germline V gene has CDR1 SGHAT and CDR2 FQNNGV. This CDR3 contains 15 residues. CDR3 region: CASSRWAGEQETQYF. The CDR3 DNA sequence: TGTGCCAGCAGCCGCTGGGCGGGAGAGCAAGAGACCCAGTACTTC.

CDR3 in DNA: TGTGCCATCACCCAGGGGGGGAACACTGAAGCTTTCTTT. Translating it yields CAITQGGNTEAFF. V is TRBV15 and J is TRBJ1-1, with TRBD1 identical over 7 bases. Germline values: CDR1 LNHNV, CDR2 YYDKDF (reference sequence). With V trimmed by 10 bases and J by 1 base, 6 bases remained unmatched. CDR3 length equals 13 residues.